The 31 T cell receptor beta chains listed next were all sequenced from one sample in a study of T cell responses to AZD1222 COVID-19 vaccine. Generated by immunoSEQ multiplex PCR, the TCRdb table keeps only in-frame clones and is missing some. This sample has roughly 70,000 clones, with roughly 78% found just once. Sequencing was performed on peripheral blood, taken on day 0 of MenACWY control vaccination. These receptor sequences come from an adult in good health.

The V gene is TRBV6-5, the J gene TRBJ1-1; D call uncertain. Between the trimmed V and J ends, which lost 8 bases and 3 bases, there was a span of 16 bases. CDR3 length: 14 residues. The V gene's germline CDR1 is MNHEY and CDR2 SVGAGI. In nucleotides, the CDR3 is TGTGCCAGCCGACCCGGTCGGTATCACACTGAAGCTTTCTTT. It is translated as CASRPGRYHTEAFF.

The rearrangement links TRBV2 to TRBJ1-2, with D possibly matching TRBD1 (6 bases). Germline V gene lookup returns CDR1 SNHLY and CDR2 FYNNEI. The germline V and J ends were trimmed by 8 bases and 4 bases, with 14 bases remaining between them. CDR3 length equals 13 residues. CDR3: CASAQGLSYGYTF. For the CDR3, the DNA is TGTGCCAGCGCTCAGGGGCTCAGCTATGGCTACACCTTC. Together with reference TRBV2 and TRBJ1-2, the CDR3 gives the full variable domain: EPEVTQTPSHQVTQMGQEVILRCVPISNHLYFYWYRQILGQKVEFLVSFYNNEISEKSEIFDDQFSVERPDGSNFTLKIRSTKLEDSAMYFCASAQGLSYGYTFGSGTRLTVV.

The chain has TRBV7-2 and TRBJ2-1; unclear D gene. The germline V gene has CDR1 SGHTA and CDR2 FQGNSA. Deletions cut 5 bases from V and 4 bases from J, with 9 bases between. The CDR3 covers 13 residues. CDR3 in amino acids: CASSLGRYNEQFF. CDR3 bases: TGTGCCAGCAGCCTTGGACGGTACAATGAGCAGTTCTTC.

The chain has TRBV30 and TRBJ1-2, with 7 bases aligning to TRBD1. V dropped 5 bases and J dropped 6; count of bases not matched to a gene: 6. Germline values: CDR1 GTSNPN, CDR2 SVGIG (reference sequence). The CDR3 extends over 12 amino acids. The CDR3 DNA reads as TGTGCCTGGGGCAGGGGGTACGATGGCTACACCTTC. Translating gives CAWGRGYDGYTF. Drawing the rest from reference TRBV30 and TRBJ1-2, the complete variable domain is SQTIHQWPATLVQPVGSPLSLECTVEGTSNPNLYWYRQAAGRGLQLLFYSVGIGQISSEVPQNLSASRPQDRQFILSSKKLLLSDSGFYLCAWGRGYDGYTFGSGTRLTVV.

This chain connects TRBV20-1 to TRBJ1-5; 7 nucleotides match TRBD1. This CDR3 is built from 15 residues. Per the germline V gene, CDR1 is DFQATT and CDR2 is SNEGSKA (reference sequence). Losses at the gene ends were 3 bases for V and 2 bases for J; bases not matched to a gene: 7. The chain's CDR3 is CSASAIRGGNQPQHF. In nucleotides, the CDR3 is TGCAGTGCTAGTGCTATCAGGGGGGGCAATCAGCCCCAGCATTTT.

The chain has TRBV11-2 and TRBJ2-7; D is tentatively TRBD1 or TRBD2 (5 bases each). Germline values: CDR1 SGHAT, CDR2 FQNNGV. The CDR3 runs 16 residues. V lost 4 bases and J lost 3, with 19 bases in between. The CDR3 nucleotides read TGTGCCAGCAGCTCCGGGGACCGAATTCGCGACTACGAGCAGTACTTC. Amino acid sequence: CASSSGDRIRDYEQYF.

The rearrangement joins TRBV20-1 to TRBJ2-7, with D uncertain. Trimming removed 4 bases from V and 6 bases from J, with 10 bases in between. The CDR3 totals 11 residues. Germline-derived CDR1 and CDR2 are DFQATT and SNEGSKA (reference sequence). The CDR3 spells CSAIKSAEQYF. DNA of the CDR3: TGCAGTGCTATAAAAAGCGCCGAGCAGTACTTC.

This clone is medium-sized. This chain joins TRBV2 and TRBJ1-5, with D uncertain. Germline loops: CDR1 SNHLY, CDR2 FYNNEI. The V end was cut by 10 bases, the J end by 2 bases, with 15 bases between. The length of the CDR3 is 14 residues. CDR3 residues: CATSLGRGNQPQHF. The DNA for the CDR3 is TGTGCCACCTCCCTTGGACGAGGCAATCAGCCCCAGCATTTT.

J is TRBJ1-1 and V is TRBV29-1; D is unresolved. The V gene lost 3 bases and the J gene lost 5 bases, with 13 bases spanning the gap. Per the germline V gene, CDR1 is SQVTM and CDR2 is ANQGSEA. This CDR3 has 13 amino acids. CDR3 sequence: CSVDKGFMTEAFF. CDR3 DNA sequence: TGCAGCGTTGATAAGGGCTTTATGACTGAAGCTTTCTTT. Drawing the rest from reference TRBV29-1 and TRBJ1-1, the complete variable domain is SAVISQKPSRDICQRGTSLTIQCQVDSQVTMMFWYRQQPGQSLTLIATANQGSEATYESGFVIDKFPISRPNLTFSTLTVSNMSPEDSSIYLCSVDKGFMTEAFFGQGTRLTVV.

This chain connects TRBV29-1 to TRBJ1-1; 8 bases line up with TRBD1. With V trimmed by 4 bases and J by 3 bases, 4 bases remained unmatched. Germline V gives CDR1 SQVTM, CDR2 ANQGSEA. The CDR3 runs to 13 residues. The chain's CDR3 is CSVAHRGDTEAFF. The CDR3, as DNA: TGCAGCGTTGCCCACAGGGGGGACACTGAAGCTTTCTTT.

The chain is built from TRBV11-2 and TRBJ2-1; D is unresolved. CDR1 is SGHAT and CDR2 is FQNNGV in the germline V gene. The V end was cut by 2 bases, the J end by 8 bases, with 10 bases between. This CDR3 is 13 amino acids long. The CDR3 region has the DNA TGTGCCAGCAGCTTATCTAACGGTGATGAGCAGTTCTTC. This translates into CASSLSNGDEQFF.

The genes are TRBV28 and TRBJ1-5; 11 bases align to TRBD1. This CDR3 has 15 amino acids. J was trimmed by 5 bases and V by 7 bases; bases with no gene match: 7. Germline V gene lookup returns CDR1 MDHEN and CDR2 SYDVKM. The CDR3 reads CASTDRGPLDQPQHF. The DNA of the CDR3 is TGTGCCAGCACGGACAGGGGGCCCCTCGATCAGCCCCAGCATTTT.

The genes are TRBV6-5 and TRBJ1-4; D gene unclear. CDR3 length: 14 amino acids. Trimming stripped 2 bases from V and 7 bases from J, with 11 bases between. The germline gives CDR1 MNHEY, CDR2 SVGAGI. CDR3 sequence (DNA): TGTGCCAGCAGTTACGAAGGTTCGGGTGAAAAACTGTTTTTT. Translated, it gives CASSYEGSGEKLFF.

The chain carries TRBV4-3 and TRBJ1-3, with 7 bases that match TRBD1. V trimming: 5 bases; J trimming: 2 bases; junction bases outside the gene matches: 3. CDR1 LGHNA and CDR2 YSLEER come from the germline V gene. This CDR3 has 14 amino acids. The chain's CDR3 is CASSATGAGNTIYF. In nucleotides, the CDR3 is TGCGCCAGCAGCGCCACAGGGGCTGGAAACACCATATATTTT.

This sequence joins TRBV19 and TRBJ2-1; 9 bases agree with TRBD1. The V segment lost 1 base and the J segment 5 bases; nucleotides outside the gene matches: 9. The CDR3 has 17 amino acids. The germline V gene encodes CDR1 LNHDA and CDR2 SQIVND (reference sequence). The CDR3 region is CASSIGPGQGKNNEQFF. The CDR3 nucleotides read TGTGCCAGTAGTATAGGACCCGGACAGGGGAAAAACAATGAGCAGTTCTTC.

The V gene is TRBV24-1, the J gene TRBJ1-4, with D possibly TRBD1 on 5 matching bases. The germline V and J ends were trimmed by 5 bases and 6 bases, with 15 bases remaining between them. CDR3 size: 15 residues. CDR1 and CDR2 (germline): KGHDR, SFDVKD. CDR3 region: CATSALGVPDEKLFF. CDR3 sequence (DNA): TGTGCCACCAGTGCCCTGGGGGTTCCGGATGAAAAACTGTTTTTT.

The chain recombines TRBV18 with TRBJ1-1; D call uncertain. The CDR3 loop spans 14 amino acids. Trimming left V 6 bases short and J 1 base short, with 12 bases between. CDR1 is KGHSH and CDR2 is LQKENI in the germline V gene. CDR3 nucleotide sequence: TGTGCCAGCTCTTGGGGAGCCACGAACACTGAAGCTTTCTTT. This gives the protein CASSWGATNTEAFF. The whole variable domain, remainder taken from reference TRBV18 and TRBJ1-1, is NAGVMQNPRHLVRRRGQEARLRCSPMKGHSHVYWYRQLPEEGLKFMVYLQKENIIDESGMPKERFSAEFPKEGPSILRIQQVVRGDSAAYFCASSWGATNTEAFFGQGTRLTVV.

V gene TRBV19 combines with J gene TRBJ2-3, with 11 bases lining up with TRBD2. This CDR3 has 15 amino acids. V was clipped by 3 bases and J by 4 bases; unmatched bases: 3. Per the germline V gene, CDR1 is LNHDA and CDR2 is SQIVND (reference sequence). CDR3: CASSIASGRSDTQYF. The CDR3, as DNA: TGTGCCAGTAGTATTGCTAGCGGGAGGTCAGATACGCAGTATTTT.

The genes are TRBV18 and TRBJ1-2, with D unresolved. The CDR3 has 12 amino acids. V gave up 2 bases and J gave up 8 bases, with 9 bases separating them. Germline CDR1 KGHSH, CDR2 LQKENI. The CDR3 bases are TGTGCCAGCTCACCAGGCGGGGAGGGCTACACCTTC. It translates to CASSPGGEGYTF.

The rearrangement joins TRBV28 to TRBJ1-5; D remains unclear. V shed 2 bases and J shed 7 bases, with 9 bases lying between them. The CDR3 runs to 13 residues. CDR1 is MDHEN, CDR2 SYDVKM, per germline. The chain's CDR3 is CASSLNEGQPQHF. In DNA, the CDR3 is TGTGCCAGCAGTTTAAACGAGGGACAGCCCCAGCATTTT.

J is TRBJ1-1 and V is TRBV29-1; no reliable D call. The CDR3 contains 11 residues. The V end lost 4 bases, the J end lost 1 base, and 4 bases lay between the germline ends. CDR1 is SQVTM and CDR2 is ANQGSEA in the germline V gene. CDR3 loop: CSVGENTEAFF. The CDR3 DNA is TGCAGCGTTGGAGAGAACACTGAAGCTTTCTTT.

V is TRBV7-9 and J is TRBJ1-6, with a possible D match to TRBD1 (6 bases). Germline CDR1 is SEHNR and CDR2 is FQNEAQ (reference sequence). The ends were cut back, 5 bases at V and 16 bases at J, with 18 bases in the middle. This CDR3 region has 13 residues. CDR3 in amino acids: CASSRTGQSKLHF. The CDR3 DNA is TGTGCCAGCAGCCGAACCGGACAGTCGAAGCTCCACTTT.

This rearrangement joins TRBV5-4 to TRBJ1-2; D is ambiguous. V lost 4 bases and J lost 1, with 8 bases in between. The germline V gene has CDR1 SGHNT and CDR2 YYREEE (reference sequence). The CDR3 covers 13 residues. The CDR3 spells CASSLGSNYGYTF. CDR3 bases: TGTGCCAGCAGCCTCGGAAGTAACTATGGCTACACCTTC.

V usage is TRBV25-1 and J usage is TRBJ1-4; no firm D call. Germline-derived CDR1 and CDR2 are MGHDK and SYGVNS. The CDR3 extends over 15 amino acids. V was shortened by 3 bases and J by 0 bases, with 8 bases between the two germline ends. DNA for the CDR3: TGTGCCAGCAGTGAGTCCGGGACAACTAATGAAAAACTGTTTTTT. It is translated as CASSESGTTNEKLFF. Full variable domain (missing parts from reference TRBV25-1 and TRBJ1-4): EADIYQTPRYLVIGTGKKITLECSQTMGHDKMYWYQQDPGMELHLIHYSYGVNSTEKGDLSSESTVSRIRTEHFPLTLESARPSHTSQYLCASSESGTTNEKLFFGSGTQLSVL.

The J gene is TRBJ1-2, the V gene TRBV5-4, with D tentatively TRBD1 (5 bases). Germline-derived CDR1 and CDR2 are SGHNT and YYREEE (reference sequence). The length of the CDR3 is 15 residues. The V and J ends lost 0 bases and 4 bases respectively, with 13 bases between them. CDR3 sequence (DNA): TGTGCCAGCAGCTTGGACCCACAGGACCTCTATGGCTACACCTTC. Its protein is CASSLDPQDLYGYTF.

A note on this clone: The same CDR3 is also encoded by other DNA sequences in this sample. The chain employs TRBV5-1 and TRBJ1-1; tentative D call: TRBD1 (6 bases). The CDR3 runs 14 residues. Germline V gives CDR1 SGHRS, CDR2 YFSETQ. The V end was cut by 0 bases, the J end by 1 base, with 7 bases between. In DNA form, the CDR3 reads TGCGCCAGCAGCTTGGACAGGGCGAACACTGAAGCTTTCTTT. Its protein product is CASSLDRANTEAFF.

The rearrangement joins TRBV5-1 to TRBJ1-1; no clear D gene. From germline, CDR1 is SGHRS and CDR2 YFSETQ. The CDR3 contains 14 residues. Trimming stripped 2 bases from V and 5 bases from J, with 13 bases between. CDR3 sequence: CASSFAEAGTEAFF. The CDR3 nucleotides read TGCGCCAGCAGCTTTGCGGAGGCGGGGACTGAAGCTTTCTTT.

V and J are TRBV11-2 and TRBJ2-2; a weak D match, TRBD2 (5 bases). This CDR3 is built from 16 residues. The germline V gene encodes CDR1 SGHAT and CDR2 FQNNGV. V was trimmed by 1 base and J by 4 bases, leaving 13 bases between them. Here the CDR3 reads CASSLGARDGTGELFF. Written as DNA, the CDR3 is TGTGCCAGCAGCTTAGGAGCTCGGGATGGCACCGGGGAGCTGTTTTTT.

This chain joins TRBV2 and TRBJ2-2; D is undetermined. The CDR3 consists of 14 residues. The V end lost 4 bases, the J end lost 3 bases, and 9 bases lay between the germline ends. CDR1 is SNHLY, CDR2 FYNNEI, per germline. The CDR3 sequence: CASSVREDTGELFF. In DNA form, the CDR3 reads TGTGCCAGCAGTGTACGAGAGGACACCGGGGAGCTGTTTTTT.

This clone was seen only a few times. This rearrangement joins TRBV29-1 to TRBJ1-1, with a tentative D call TRBD1 (5 bases). This CDR3 region has 13 residues. V was shortened by 5 bases and J by 0 bases, with 10 bases between the two germline ends. Germline CDR1 is SQVTM and CDR2 is ANQGSEA. The CDR3 spells CSVSKGMNTEAFF. The CDR3 DNA reads as TGCAGCGTTTCAAAGGGGATGAACACTGAAGCTTTCTTT. Based on the CDR3 plus reference TRBV29-1 and TRBJ1-1, the full variable domain is SAVISQKPSRDICQRGTSLTIQCQVDSQVTMMFWYRQQPGQSLTLIATANQGSEATYESGFVIDKFPISRPNLTFSTLTVSNMSPEDSSIYLCSVSKGMNTEAFFGQGTRLTVV.

The V call is TRBV7-8, the J call TRBJ1-2, with 10 bases matching TRBD1. The V gene end was trimmed by 5 bases and the J gene end by 8 bases; junction bases not matched to a gene: 5. Germline V gene sequence: CDR1 SGHVS, CDR2 FQNEAQ. This CDR3 region has 13 residues. The CDR3 sequence: CASSQGTGEGYTF. Written as DNA, the CDR3 is TGTGCCAGCAGCCAAGGGACAGGGGAAGGCTACACCTTC.